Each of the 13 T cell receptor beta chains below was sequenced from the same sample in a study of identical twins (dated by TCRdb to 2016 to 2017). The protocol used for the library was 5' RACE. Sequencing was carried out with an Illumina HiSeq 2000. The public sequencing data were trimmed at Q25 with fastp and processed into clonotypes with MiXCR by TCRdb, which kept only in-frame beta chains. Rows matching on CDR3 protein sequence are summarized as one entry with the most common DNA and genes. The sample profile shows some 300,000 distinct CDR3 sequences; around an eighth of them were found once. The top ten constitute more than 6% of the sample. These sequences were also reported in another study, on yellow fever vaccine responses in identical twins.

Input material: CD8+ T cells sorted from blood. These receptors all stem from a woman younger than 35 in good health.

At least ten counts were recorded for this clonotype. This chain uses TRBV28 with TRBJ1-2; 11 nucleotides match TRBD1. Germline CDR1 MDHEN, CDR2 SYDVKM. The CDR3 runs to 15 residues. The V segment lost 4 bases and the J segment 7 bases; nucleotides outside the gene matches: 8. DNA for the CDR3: TGTGCCAGCAGTTCCACCCGGGACAGGGGGTTTGGCTACACCTTC. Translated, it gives CASSSTRDRGFGYTF.

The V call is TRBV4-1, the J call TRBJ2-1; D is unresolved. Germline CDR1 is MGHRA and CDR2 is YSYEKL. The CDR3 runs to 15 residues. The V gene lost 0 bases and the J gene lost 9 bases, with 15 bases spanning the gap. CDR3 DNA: TGCGCCAGCAGCCAAGAGGGTCCACTGGCCCTTGAGCAGTTCTTC. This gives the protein CASSQEGPLALEQFF.

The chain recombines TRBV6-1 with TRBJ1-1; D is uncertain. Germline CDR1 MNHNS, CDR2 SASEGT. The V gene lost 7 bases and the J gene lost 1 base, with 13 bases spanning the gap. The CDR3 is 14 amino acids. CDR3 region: CASTLFLGNTEAFF. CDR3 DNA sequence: TGTGCCAGCACCCTGTTCTTGGGGAACACTGAAGCTTTCTTT.

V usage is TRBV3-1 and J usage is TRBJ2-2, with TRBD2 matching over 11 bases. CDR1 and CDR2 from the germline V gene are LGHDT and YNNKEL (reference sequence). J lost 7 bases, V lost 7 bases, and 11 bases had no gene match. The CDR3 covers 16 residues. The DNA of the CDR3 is TGTGCCAGCACAGCTCTTCTAGCGGGAGGCATCGGGGAGCTGTTTTTT. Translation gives CASTALLAGGIGELFF.

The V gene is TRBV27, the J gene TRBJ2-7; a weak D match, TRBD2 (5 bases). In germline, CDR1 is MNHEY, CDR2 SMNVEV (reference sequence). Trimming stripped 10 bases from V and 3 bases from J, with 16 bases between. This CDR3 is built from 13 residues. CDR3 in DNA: TGTGCCACCCGGTCGTTCGGGAACTACGAGCAGTACGTC. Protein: CATRSFGNYEQYV.

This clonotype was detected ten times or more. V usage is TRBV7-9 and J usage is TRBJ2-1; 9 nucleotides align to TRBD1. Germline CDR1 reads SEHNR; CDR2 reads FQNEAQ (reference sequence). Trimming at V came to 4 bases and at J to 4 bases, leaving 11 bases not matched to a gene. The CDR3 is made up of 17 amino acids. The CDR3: CASSSTRTGTGYNEQFF. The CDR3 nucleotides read TGTGCCAGCAGCTCGACCCGAACCGGGACAGGGTACAATGAGCAGTTCTTC.

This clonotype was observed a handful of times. This chain's CDR3 is CASRDSPGELFF. As DNA, the CDR3 is TGTGCCAGCAGAGACAGCCCCGGGGAGCTGTTTTTT. The chain joins TRBV12-3 or TRBV12-4 to TRBJ2-2, with a tentative D call TRBD1 (5 bases). This CDR3 comprises 12 residues. V was pared by 6 bases and J by 6 bases, with 8 bases between.

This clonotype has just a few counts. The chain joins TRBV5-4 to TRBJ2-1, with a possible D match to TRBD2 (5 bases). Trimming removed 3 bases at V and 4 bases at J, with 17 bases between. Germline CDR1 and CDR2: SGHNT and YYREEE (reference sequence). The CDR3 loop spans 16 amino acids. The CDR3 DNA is TGTGCCAGCAGCTCCAACCTAGCCCCCCGATACAATGAGCAGTTCTTC. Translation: CASSSNLAPRYNEQFF.

The CDR3 region is CWAQVGLAGVYTGELFF. As DNA, the CDR3 is TGCTGGGCCCAGGTGGGGCTAGCGGGGGTATACACCGGGGAGCTGTTTTTT. The chain couples TRBV20-1 to TRBJ2-2, with 10 bases lining up with TRBD2. Germline lookup yields CDR1 DFQATT and CDR2 SNEGSKA (reference sequence). The CDR3 loop spans 17 amino acids.

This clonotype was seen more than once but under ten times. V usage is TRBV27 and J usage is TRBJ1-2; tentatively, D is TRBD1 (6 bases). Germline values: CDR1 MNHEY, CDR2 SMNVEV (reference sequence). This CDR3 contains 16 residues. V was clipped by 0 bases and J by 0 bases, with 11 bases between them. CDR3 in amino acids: CASSLSTGLPNYGYTF. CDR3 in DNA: TGTGCCAGCAGTTTATCGACAGGACTGCCTAACTATGGCTACACCTTC.

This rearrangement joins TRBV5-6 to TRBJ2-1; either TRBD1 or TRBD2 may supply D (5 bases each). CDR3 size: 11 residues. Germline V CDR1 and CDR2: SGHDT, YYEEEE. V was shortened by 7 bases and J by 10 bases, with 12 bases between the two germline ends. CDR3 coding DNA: TGTGCCAGCGGGGGTTTCAAAGAGCAGTTCTTC. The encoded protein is CASGGFKEQFF.

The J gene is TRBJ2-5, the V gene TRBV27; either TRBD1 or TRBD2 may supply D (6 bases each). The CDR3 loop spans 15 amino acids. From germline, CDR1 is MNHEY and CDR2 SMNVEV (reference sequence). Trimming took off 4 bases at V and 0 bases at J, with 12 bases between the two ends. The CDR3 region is CASSWGASDQETQYF. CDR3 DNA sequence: TGTGCCAGCAGTTGGGGGGCCAGCGACCAAGAGACCCAGTACTTC.

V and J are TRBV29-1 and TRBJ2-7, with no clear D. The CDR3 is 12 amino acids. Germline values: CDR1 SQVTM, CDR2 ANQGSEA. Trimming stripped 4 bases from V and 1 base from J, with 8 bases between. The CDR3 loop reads CSVVSYSYEQYF. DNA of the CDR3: TGCAGCGTTGTTTCGTATTCCTACGAGCAGTACTTC.